Listed below are T cell receptor beta chains from one sample, sequenced in a study of response to subunit inactivated influenza vaccine. One entry per CDR3 protein, called by TCRdb with MiXCR from the RT-PCR reads. Here the sample spans some 600,000 distinct CDR3 sequences, around 15% being singletons. The input for sequencing was PBMCs from blood, taken approximately 15 days before vaccination. These receptor sequences come from a man in his fifties or sixties who received an inactivated influenza vaccine. Each CDR3 is given with its conserved first and last residue. D genes are given only for firm matches. A clone size is listed for some rows: how often the clone was seen (once, few, many), or a class if it is expanded.

TRBV30	TRBD1	NA	TRBJ1-5	TGTGCCTGGAGTGTTGGAGGGGGCTCGCATCAGCCCCAGCATTTT	CAWSVGGGSHQPQHF
TRBV18	NA	NA	TRBJ2-7	TGTGCCAGCTCAGGCGGGGGCCGGGAGTCGTACGAGCAGTACTTC	CASSGGGRESYEQYF
TRBV19	NA	NA	TRBJ1-5	TGTGCCAGTAGTAGGTTTAGGGGGGAAGGGAGCAATCAGCCCCAGCATTTT	CASSRFRGEGSNQPQHF
TRBV14	TRBD2	few	TRBJ2-7	TGTGCCAGCAGCCCCCTGGGAGCGGGATCCGTCGGAGGGCAGTACTTC	CASSPLGAGSVGGQYF
TRBV7-8	TRBD1	NA	TRBJ2-7	TGTGCCAGCAGCCCCGGACAGGCCCGGCAGTACTTC	CASSPGQARQYF
TRBV24-1	NA	NA	TRBJ2-2	TGTGCCACCAGTGAATTAGCGGACACCGGGGAGCTGTTTTTT	CATSELADTGELFF
TRBV6-2/TRBV6-3	NA	NA	TRBJ2-1	TGTGCCAGCAGTTACTCAGATACGGGCCCCTTTAGCTCCTACAATGAGCAGTTCTTC	CASSYSDTGPFSSYNEQFF
TRBV28	TRBD2	few	TRBJ2-3	TGTGCCAGCAGTCCCTCAGCGGGGGGGTCGTATACGCAGTATTTT	CASSPSAGGSYTQYF
TRBV29-1	TRBD2	few	TRBJ2-5	TGCAGCGTTGTTGTACTAGCGGAACAAGAGACCCAGTACTTC	CSVVVLAEQETQYF
TRBV9	NA	NA	TRBJ2-5	TGTGCCCCGTGCTGGAGAACCGAAGGACAAGAGACCCAGTACTTC	CAPCWRTEGQETQYF
TRBV3-1	NA	NA	TRBJ2-3	TGTGCCAGCAGCCACACGAACTCTCTCCGCACAGATACGCAGTATTTT	CASSHTNSLRTDTQYF
TRBV6-1	NA	few	TRBJ1-3	TGTGCCAGCAGCTCCGACGGTTCCTCTGGAAACACCATATATTTT	CASSSDGSSGNTIYF
TRBV12-3/TRBV12-4	NA	few	TRBJ2-6	TGTGCCAGCAGTTCCCGTAGGGGGTTTGGGGCCAACGTCCTGACTTTC	CASSSRRGFGANVLTF
TRBV4-3	TRBD2	few	TRBJ2-4	TGCGCCAGCAGCCCAGGGACTAGCGGGAGGGCCTTGGACAAAAACATTCAGTACTTC	CASSPGTSGRALDKNIQYF
TRBV30	NA	few	TRBJ2-1	TGTGCCTCGGGTGAGCAGTTCTTC	CASGEQFF
TRBV5-5	TRBD2	NA	TRBJ2-7	TGTGCCAGCAGCTTTAGCGGGGGTAATAACGAGCAGTACTTC	CASSFSGGNNEQYF
TRBV19	NA	few	TRBJ1-3	TGTGCCAGTAGTATCCTGGGAATTGGAAACACCATATATTTT	CASSILGIGNTIYF
TRBV7-2	TRBD2	many	TRBJ2-7	TGTGCCAGCAGCTTAGCGGGAGGGCCGTACGAGCAGTACTTC	CASSLAGGPYEQYF
TRBV6-2/TRBV6-3	NA	many	TRBJ2-4	TGTGCCAGCACCAAAACAGGGACCAAAAACATTCAGTACTTC	CASTKTGTKNIQYF
TRBV7-2	TRBD1	many	TRBJ2-7	TGTGCCAGCAGCAAACCGGGACAGGGGGTGGGTGAGCAGTACTTC	CASSKPGQGVGEQYF
TRBV20-1	NA	few	TRBJ2-7	TGCAGTGCTATTCGGGACACAGGACTGGGGCAGTACTTC	CSAIRDTGLGQYF
TRBV6-2/TRBV6-3	TRBD1	NA	TRBJ1-5	TGTGCCAGCAGTTATCCAGGGGGGTCGGGCAATCAGCCCCAGCATTTT	CASSYPGGSGNQPQHF
TRBV20-1	TRBD1	few	TRBJ2-5	TGCAGTGCTAGTCACAGGGGGCATCGAGAGACCCAGTACTTC	CSASHRGHRETQYF
TRBV5-1	NA	NA	TRBJ2-3	TGCGCCAGCAGCTTGGCCTGGACTCGGGGAGCAGATACGCAGTATTTT	CASSLAWTRGADTQYF
TRBV6-5	TRBD1	NA	TRBJ2-1	TGTGCCAGCAGGTACAGGGGCCTCCTTTCGGAGCAGTTCTTC	CASRYRGLLSEQFF
TRBV20-1	NA	many	TRBJ2-1	TGCAGTGCTTTTTCCGGGACTCGCAACAATGAGCAGTTCTTC	CSAFSGTRNNEQFF
TRBV2	NA	NA	TRBJ2-1	TGTGCCAGCACGCCCAGGGGGGTTGACAGTGAGCAGTTCTTC	CASTPRGVDSEQFF
TRBV7-3	TRBD1	NA	TRBJ2-7	TGTGCCAGCAGCCCACGACAGGGGCGGTACGAGCAGTACTTC	CASSPRQGRYEQYF
TRBV29-1	TRBD2	few	TRBJ2-5	TGCAGCGTTGAAGACCCTGGACTAGCGGGAGATTTTAAGACCCAGTACTTC	CSVEDPGLAGDFKTQYF
TRBV4-2	TRBD2	NA	TRBJ2-3	TGTGCCAGCAGCCTTCAAATAAGACTAGCGGTGCGCACAGATACGCAGTATTTT	CASSLQIRLAVRTDTQYF
TRBV5-1	NA	NA	TRBJ1-4	TGCGCCAGCAGCTTTGAAAGGGGACCATTAAAAAAACTGTTTTTT	CASSFERGPLKKLFF
TRBV20-1	TRBD2	few	TRBJ2-7	TGCAGTGCTAGGCCCGGGACTAGCGGCTCCTACGAGCAGTACTTC	CSARPGTSGSYEQYF
TRBV6-6	NA	NA	TRBJ1-5	TGTGCCAGCAGAGCGGATCCCAATCAGCCCCAGCATTTT	CASRADPNQPQHF
TRBV29-1	TRBD1	few	TRBJ2-2	TGCAGCGTTGAACCCCGGGACAGGGGGAACACCGGGGAGCTGTTTTTT	CSVEPRDRGNTGELFF
TRBV6-1	NA	few	TRBJ2-1	TGTGCCAGCAGTCAACTAAAAACAGGGAATGAGCAGTTCTTC	CASSQLKTGNEQFF
TRBV14	TRBD1	many	TRBJ1-1	TGTGCCAGCAGCCAAGATCTAGGACAGGGGAGGGCTGAAGCTTTCTTT	CASSQDLGQGRAEAFF
TRBV7-2	NA	few	TRBJ2-7	TGTGCCAGCAGCGGACAGCCCCGGGGACTTGAAACCTCTGAGCAGTACTTC	CASSGQPRGLETSEQYF
TRBV11-1	NA	NA	TRBJ2-3	TGTGCCAGCAGCCGGATGGGAGATACGCAGTATTTT	CASSRMGDTQYF
TRBV20-1	TRBD1	NA	TRBJ2-3	TGCAGTGCTACGGGACAGTTCACAGATACGCAGTATTTT	CSATGQFTDTQYF
TRBV11-2	NA	NA	TRBJ2-2	TGTGCCAGCAGCTTACTAAGGAGCACCGGGGAGCTGTTTTTT	CASSLLRSTGELFF
TRBV5-5	TRBD2	NA	TRBJ2-2	TGTGCCAGCAGAATAGCGGGAGTAGCCACCGGGGAGCTGTTTTTT	CASRIAGVATGELFF
TRBV7-3	NA	few	TRBJ2-1	TGTGCCAGCAGCTTATATCCCTTCTACAATGAGCAGTTCTTC	CASSLYPFYNEQFF
TRBV5-1	NA	NA	TRBJ2-7	TGCGCCAGCAGCCTGGGGGCGTCGGCCCCTGCAACCTACGAGCAGTACTTC	CASSLGASAPATYEQYF
TRBV20-1	NA	once	TRBJ1-1	TGCAGTGCTTCACAGACTGGGACAACACCGTACACTGAAGCTTTCTTT	CSASQTGTTPYTEAFF
TRBV15	TRBD2	few	TRBJ2-3	TGTGCCACCGGGGCGGGGGGGATCACAGATACGCAGTATTTT	CATGAGGITDTQYF
TRBV5-1	TRBD1	many	TRBJ2-7	TGCGCCAGCAGCTTGGACAGGGGGCCCTACGAGCAGTACTTC	CASSLDRGPYEQYF
TRBV20-1	TRBD1	NA	TRBJ2-7	TGCAGTGCTAGAGACCGGGACAGTAACGAGCAGTACTTC	CSARDRDSNEQYF
TRBV20-1	NA	once	TRBJ2-5	TGCAGTGCTCAGGTCCACGGAGCGCAAGAGACCCAGTACTTC	CSAQVHGAQETQYF
TRBV28	TRBD2	few	TRBJ2-3	TGTGCCAGCGTAGCGGGGTTGGGAGATACGCAGTATTTT	CASVAGLGDTQYF
TRBV9	NA	NA	TRBJ2-1	TGTGCCAGCAGCGCAGTACCCGGAGTCCACCCGTTCTTC	CASSAVPGVHPFF
TRBV19	NA	NA	TRBJ2-2	TGTGCCAGTAGTGAGGGGCGCTACACCGGGGAGCTGTTTTTT	CASSEGRYTGELFF
TRBV19	TRBD1	NA	TRBJ2-2	TGTGCCAGTAGTCTCCGTTCCAGACAGGGGCCGAACACCGGGGAGCTGTTTTTT	CASSLRSRQGPNTGELFF
TRBV20-1	NA	few	TRBJ2-7	TGCAGTGCTAGACCGTGGCAGGGCGACGAGCAGTACTTC	CSARPWQGDEQYF
TRBV10-3	TRBD2	NA	TRBJ2-3	TGTGCCATCAGAATAGGACTAGCGGGCGGTACGCAGTATTTT	CAIRIGLAGGTQYF
TRBV24-1	TRBD1	NA	TRBJ2-1	TGTGCCACCAGTGACCCATCGGACAGGGGGTTCTACAATGAGCAGTTCTTC	CATSDPSDRGFYNEQFF